Following are 30 T cell receptor beta chains from one sample sequenced in a study of human T cells and chemical hapten exposure. Described time point: healthy volunteer bleed at 6 weeks. Before extraction, the whole blood was not fractionated, and total RNA was taken from it. TCRdb re-derived calls from the RACE reads in MiXCR, one entry per CDR3 protein. In the table there are approximately 59,000 distinct CDR3 sequences, around 6.3% of which are singletons. Material for sequencing was whole blood. These receptors were collected from a female donor in good health. Some clones in this sample may be carry-over from other donors' samples.

The rearrangement uses TRBV12-3 or TRBV12-4 and TRBJ2-1; 11 bases fit TRBD2. The CDR3 sequence is 17 residues long. Trimming at V came to 3 bases and at J to 8 bases, leaving 12 bases not matched to a gene. CDR3 protein: CASSFLGLAGLRDEQFF. In DNA, the CDR3 is TGTGCCAGCAGTTTCCTAGGACTAGCGGGTTTACGCGATGAGCAGTTCTTC.

This clonotype was seen many times. The chain joins TRBV6-1 to TRBJ1-1; no definite D call. Deletions cut 6 bases from V and 3 bases from J, with 14 bases between. The V gene's germline CDR1 is MNHNS and CDR2 SASEGT. The CDR3 covers 14 residues. In nucleotides, the CDR3 is TGTGCCAGCAGAACCGGACTGGCGGACACTGAAGCTTTCTTT. It encodes CASRTGLADTEAFF.

CDR3 region: CASSSGGRYYGYTF. CDR3 nucleotide sequence: TGTGCCAGCAGTTCCGGGGGCCGTTACTATGGCTACACCTTC. The chain has TRBV12-3 or TRBV12-4 and TRBJ1-2; D is perhaps TRBD1 (6 bases). The V gene lost 4 bases and the J gene lost 3 bases, with 12 bases spanning the gap. CDR3 length: 14 amino acids.

This clonotype has only a few counts. The chain carries TRBV3-1 and TRBJ1-1, with 8 nucleotides matching TRBD1. This CDR3 comprises 15 residues. The J segment lost 0 bases and the V segment lost 4 bases, leaving 4 bases of the junction unmatched. Per germline, CDR1 LGHDT and CDR2 YNNKEL (reference sequence). CDR3 in amino acids: CASSPTGGMNTEAFF. CDR3 in DNA: TGTGCCAGCAGCCCTACAGGGGGTATGAACACTGAAGCTTTCTTT.

Remarks on this clonotype: Since a much larger clone is just one base distant, this may be a read error. The chain has TRBV6-6 and TRBJ2-1, with 8 bases fitting TRBD2. This CDR3 is 14 amino acids long. Germline CDR1 and CDR2: MNHNY and SVGAGI (reference sequence). CDR3 sequence: CVSTPGGGYNEQFF. The CDR3 DNA follows: TGTGTCAGCACCCCGGGGGGGGGGTACAATGAGCAGTTCTTC.

In this sample, this clonotype turned up a few times. The chain carries TRBV4-2 and TRBJ1-5; 7 bases are shared with TRBD1. The CDR3 is 15 amino acids. The germline V gene has CDR1 LGHNA and CDR2 YNFKEQ. Losses at the gene ends were 6 bases for V and 3 bases for J; bases not matched to a gene: 8. CDR3 sequence: CASSLRQGDNQPQHF. CDR3 DNA: TGTGCCAGCAGTCTTAGACAGGGTGACAATCAGCCCCAGCATTTT.

The genes are TRBV9 and TRBJ2-1, with 7 bases aligning to TRBD1. Germline CDR1 and CDR2: SGDLS and YYNGEE. The CDR3 is made up of 13 amino acids. V lost 4 bases, J lost 4 bases, and 2 bases stayed unmatched. The CDR3 DNA reads as TGTGCCAGCAGCCCGGACAGGTACAATGAGCAGTTCTTC. Translating gives CASSPDRYNEQFF.

The gene calls are TRBV14 and TRBJ2-2; a possible D gene is TRBD1 (5 bases). Germline-derived CDR1 and CDR2 are SGHDN and FVKESK. The germline V and J ends were trimmed by 2 bases and 6 bases, with 10 bases remaining between them. The CDR3 sequence is 14 residues long. CDR3 residues: CASSQYDRPGELFF. In DNA form, the CDR3 reads TGTGCCAGCAGCCAATACGACAGACCCGGGGAGCTGTTTTTT. The full variable domain, in which reference TRBV14 and TRBJ2-2 provide the parts outside the CDR3, is EAGVTQFPSHSVIEKGQTVTLRCDPISGHDNLYWYRRVMGKEIKFLLHFVKESKQDESGMPNNRFLAERTGGTYSTLKVQPAELEDSGVYFCASSQYDRPGELFFGEGSRLTVL.

At least ten counts were recorded for this clonotype. The chain links TRBV25-1 to TRBJ1-5; 7 positions match TRBD1. The CDR3 has 17 residues. V lost 2 bases and J lost 5; bases outside the gene matches: 12. CDR1 MGHDK and CDR2 SYGVNS come from the germline V gene. The CDR3 DNA sequence: TGTGCCAGCAGTGAAGGCCCCTTGGAAGGGGGCGATCAGCCCCAGCATTTT. Translating it yields CASSEGPLEGGDQPQHF.

The sample holds many counts of this clonotype. The V gene is TRBV5-1, the J gene TRBJ2-6, with D maybe TRBD1 (6 bases). Trimming pared 4 bases from V and 1 base from J, leaving 9 bases between. Germline V lookup: CDR1 SGHRS, CDR2 YFSETQ. This CDR3 spans 15 amino acids. The DNA for the CDR3 is TGCGCCAGCAGCATCGGACAGTCTGGGGCCAACGTCCTGACTTTC. Translation: CASSIGQSGANVLTF.

This clonotype came up a few times. The chain couples TRBV20-1 to TRBJ1-3; no clear D gene. Germline lookup yields CDR1 DFQATT and CDR2 SNEGSKA (reference sequence). The V gene lost 2 bases and the J gene lost 4 bases, with 12 bases spanning the gap. The CDR3 spans 14 residues. DNA for the CDR3: TGCAGTGCTAGAAATCCCCTTTTCGGAAACACCATATATTTT. Translation gives CSARNPLFGNTIYF.

This clonotype was picked up a small number of times. V gene TRBV6-5 combines with J gene TRBJ2-3; TRBD2 aligns across 10 bases. The junction had 8 bases not matched to a gene; V was cut back by 4 bases and J by 4 bases. Germline V gene data show CDR1 as MNHEY and CDR2 as SVGAGI. There are 16 residues in the CDR3. The CDR3 protein is CASSSPSGRAPDTQYF. The CDR3 DNA follows: TGTGCCAGCAGTTCCCCCAGCGGGAGGGCCCCAGATACGCAGTATTTT.

This clonotype was found many times. It is likely a read error, because the conserved phenylalanine at the end of the CDR3 is missing. No DNA is shown, since the ends of the CDR3 on it are uncertain; the CDR3 is the one TCRdb lists. The CDR3 sequence: CASSSPSGTKFL. The chain employs TRBV7-9 and TRBJ2-7; the D segment call TRBD2 is taken from the table without a DNA check. Inclusive of both ends, the CDR3 amounts to 12 amino acids. CDR1 and CDR2 from the germline V gene are SEHNR and FQNEAQ (reference sequence).

This clonotype has ten or more counts. The chain employs TRBV20-1 and TRBJ1-5; TRBD1 might be the D (5 bases). Trimming stripped 1 base from V and 3 bases from J, with 7 bases between. The CDR3 loop spans 13 amino acids. CDR1 is DFQATT, CDR2 SNEGSKA, per germline (reference sequence). The CDR3 is CSARGGANQPQHF. The CDR3 nucleotides read TGCAGTGCTAGAGGAGGGGCCAATCAGCCCCAGCATTTT.

This clonotype has at least ten counts. The rearrangement joins TRBV12-3 or TRBV12-4 to TRBJ2-3; possibly TRBD1 or TRBD2 for D (5 bases each). The V end was cut by 6 bases, the J end by 0 bases, with 10 bases between. This CDR3 has 14 amino acids. In DNA, the CDR3 is TGTGCCAGCAGCTGGGGACCGAGCACAGATACGCAGTATTTT. Translating gives CASSWGPSTDTQYF.

In its sample, this clonotype was seen a few times. The genes are TRBV7-2 and TRBJ2-1; 7 nucleotides match TRBD1. The germline V gene has CDR1 SGHTA and CDR2 FQGNSA. The CDR3 has 17 amino acids. The V segment lost 6 bases and the J segment 0 bases; nucleotides outside the gene matches: 11. The CDR3 loop is CASRTGSGTSSYNEQFF. CDR3 bases: TGTGCCAGCAGGACAGGGTCTGGTACGAGCTCCTACAATGAGCAGTTCTTC.

This clonotype has at least ten counts. This chain links TRBV28 with TRBJ2-1, with 7 bases matching TRBD2. Looked up from germline, CDR1 is MDHEN and CDR2 is SYDVKM. CDR3 size: 17 residues. The trim removed 2 bases at V and 7 bases at J, leaving 14 bases unmatched. CDR3: CASSLRWTRERWNEQFF. CDR3 coding DNA: TGTGCCAGCAGTTTAAGGTGGACGCGGGAGAGGTGGAATGAGCAGTTCTTC.

Ten or more counts support this clonotype. V usage is TRBV7-9 and J usage is TRBJ1-1; D is perhaps TRBD1 (6 bases). The CDR3 extends over 14 amino acids. V was cut by 5 bases and J by 0 bases, with 10 bases left in between. Germline CDR1 is SEHNR and CDR2 is FQNEAQ (reference sequence). As DNA, the CDR3 is TGTGCCAGCAGCGGGGACAACATGAACACTGAAGCTTTCTTT. Its protein is CASSGDNMNTEAFF.

This clonotype was picked up a small number of times. The V and J genes are TRBV29-1 and TRBJ2-3; a weak D match, TRBD1 (6 bases). This CDR3 has 13 residues. Looked up from germline, CDR1 is SQVTM and CDR2 is ANQGSEA. Deletions cut 6 bases from V and 4 bases from J, with 14 bases between. CDR3 in DNA: TGCAGCGTCAGGGGTACGGCGGCAGATACGCAGTATTTT. This codes for CSVRGTAADTQYF.

This chain uses TRBV7-9 with TRBJ2-7, with a tentative D call TRBD1 (6 bases). V was trimmed by 5 bases and J by 2 bases, leaving 16 bases between them. Germline CDR1 SEHNR, CDR2 FQNEAQ (reference sequence). CDR3 length: 15 residues. This CDR3 reads CASSPQGRGPYEQYF. Here the CDR3 DNA reads TGTGCCAGCAGCCCCCAGGGCAGGGGCCCCTACGAGCAGTACTTC.

V usage is TRBV6-2 or TRBV6-3 and J usage is TRBJ2-5, with D possibly TRBD1 on 6 matching bases. The germline CDR1 and CDR2 sequences are MNHEY and SVGEGT. Trimming took off 2 bases at V and 7 bases at J, with 11 bases between the two ends. The CDR3 length is 13 residues. As DNA, the CDR3 is TGTGCCAGCAGTTACGCTGGGGGCGCGACCCAGTACTTC. Translated: CASSYAGGATQYF.

This clonotype has more than one count but fewer than ten. The gene calls are TRBV30 and TRBJ1-2, with D unclear. The germline V gene encodes CDR1 GTSNPN and CDR2 SVGIG (reference sequence). V dropped 1 base and J dropped 4 bases, with 10 bases sitting between them. CDR3 length equals 13 residues. The CDR3: CAWSDTRFYGYTF. The CDR3 region has the DNA TGTGCCTGGAGTGACACACGTTTCTATGGCTACACCTTC.

Comments on this clonotype: Just one base apart from a much larger clone, this may be a read error. The CDR3 does not close with the conserved phenylalanine or tryptophan, likely indicating a read error. The chain carries TRBV11-2 and TRBJ2-4; D gene ambiguous. CDR3 length: 17 residues. Germline CDR1 reads SGHAT; CDR2 reads FQNNGV. With 5 bases removed from V and 0 bases from J, the gap between germline ends came to 17 bases. In DNA, the CDR3 is TGTGCCAGCAGCCTAAGCGACTTTATTATAGCCAAAAACATTCAGTACTAC. It specifies CASSLSDFIIAKNIQYY.

This clonotype was observed at least ten times. V and J are TRBV12-5 and TRBJ2-1; D might be TRBD2 (6 bases). The CDR3 is made up of 18 amino acids. V shed 3 bases and J shed 0 bases, with 18 bases lying between them. Germline-derived CDR1 and CDR2 are LGHNT and FRNRAP. CDR3 loop: CASGLRQDYLSSYNEQFF. As DNA, the CDR3 is TGTGCTAGTGGTTTACGGCAGGACTATCTAAGCTCCTACAATGAGCAGTTCTTC. Variable domain in full (rest from reference TRBV12-5 and TRBJ2-1): DARVTQTPRHKVTEMGQEVTMRCQPILGHNTVFWYRQTMMQGLELLAYFRNRAPLDDSGMPKDRFSAEMPDATLATLKIQPSEPRDSAVYFCASGLRQDYLSSYNEQFFGPGTRLTVL.

This clonotype was counted ten times or more. The CDR3 protein is CATSDFTSGSMADTQYF. DNA for the CDR3: TGTGCCACCAGTGATTTCACTAGCGGGAGTATGGCAGATACGCAGTATTTT. V is TRBV24-1 and J is TRBJ2-3; 11 positions agree with TRBD2. Germline CDR1 is KGHDR and CDR2 is SFDVKD. Trimming removed 1 base from V and 4 bases from J; junction bases left unmatched: 6. The CDR3 totals 17 residues.

This clonotype was seen ten or more times. The rearrangement uses TRBV10-3 and TRBJ2-1; D is ambiguous. This CDR3 comprises 15 residues. Germline values: CDR1 ENHRY, CDR2 SYGVKD. V was cut by 0 bases and J by 0 bases, with 6 bases left in between. This chain's CDR3 is CAISESASSYNEQFF. CDR3 nucleotide sequence: TGTGCCATCAGTGAGTCGGCTAGCTCCTACAATGAGCAGTTCTTC.

This clonotype appeared a few times. The chain carries TRBV5-6 and TRBJ2-7; 7 bases are shared with TRBD2. The CDR3 is 17 residues long. V dropped 4 bases and J dropped 3; count of bases not matched to a gene: 16. Germline assignment: CDR1 SGHDT and CDR2 YYEEEE. The chain's CDR3 is CASSTTPGTIADYEQYF. The CDR3 DNA reads as TGTGCCAGCAGCACAACCCCAGGGACTATTGCTGACTACGAGCAGTACTTC.

The genes are TRBV28 and TRBJ1-5; 7 bases agree with TRBD1. Germline CDR1 reads MDHEN; CDR2 reads SYDVKM. After removal of 2 bases from V and 3 bases from J, the junction contained 4 bases not matched to a gene. The CDR3 runs to 15 residues. The CDR3 DNA reads as TGTGCCAGCAGTTTAACCAGGGGGGACAATCAGCCCCAGCATTTT. Its protein is CASSLTRGDNQPQHF.

In this sample, this clonotype turned up many times. The CDR3 region has the DNA TGCAGCGTTCGGGAGGACGAGCAGTACTTC. It encodes CSVREDEQYF. This chain joins TRBV29-1 and TRBJ2-7; 7 bases fit TRBD2. The CDR3 runs to 10 residues. The ends lost 5 bases at V and 5 bases at J; junction bases unmatched: 0. The germline CDR1 and CDR2 sequences are SQVTM and ANQGSEA.

This clonotype was detected many times. The genes are TRBV30 and TRBJ2-6, with a tentative D call TRBD2 (5 bases). V lost 3 bases and J lost 0, with 12 bases in between. Germline V lookup: CDR1 GTSNPN, CDR2 SVGIG (reference sequence). The CDR3 spans 16 residues. The CDR3 nucleotides are TGTGCCTGGAGGATCTCGGGGTACTCTGGGGCCAACGTCCTGACTTTC. Translation gives CAWRISGYSGANVLTF.